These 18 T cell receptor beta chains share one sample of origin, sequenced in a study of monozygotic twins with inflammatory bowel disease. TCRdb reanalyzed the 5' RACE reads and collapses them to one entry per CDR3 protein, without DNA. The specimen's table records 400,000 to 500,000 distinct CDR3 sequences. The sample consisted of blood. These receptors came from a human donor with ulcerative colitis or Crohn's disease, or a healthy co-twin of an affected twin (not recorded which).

The chain's CDR3 is CASSLTRTAYNEQFF. The rearrangement joins TRBV4-3 to TRBJ2-1; no DNA is available, so the TRBD1 call from TCRdb remains unchecked. The CDR3 sequence is 15 residues long. The germline gives CDR1 LGHNA, CDR2 YSLEER.

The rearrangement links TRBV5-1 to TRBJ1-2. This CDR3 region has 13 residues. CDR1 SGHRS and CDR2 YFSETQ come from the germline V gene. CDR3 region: CASSWDRGDGYTF.

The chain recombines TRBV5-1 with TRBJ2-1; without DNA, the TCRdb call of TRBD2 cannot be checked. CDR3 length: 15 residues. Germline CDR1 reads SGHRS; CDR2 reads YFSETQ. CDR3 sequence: CASSLSGRASNEQFF. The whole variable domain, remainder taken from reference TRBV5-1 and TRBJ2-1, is KAGVTQTPRYLIKTRGQQVTLSCSPISGHRSVSWYQQTPGQGLQFLFEYFSETQRNKGNFPGRFSGRQFSNSRSEMNVSTLELGDSALYLCASSLSGRASNEQFFGPGTRLTVL.

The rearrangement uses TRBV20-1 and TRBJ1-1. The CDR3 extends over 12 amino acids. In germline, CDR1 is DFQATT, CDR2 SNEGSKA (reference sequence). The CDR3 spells CSASLRVSEAFF.

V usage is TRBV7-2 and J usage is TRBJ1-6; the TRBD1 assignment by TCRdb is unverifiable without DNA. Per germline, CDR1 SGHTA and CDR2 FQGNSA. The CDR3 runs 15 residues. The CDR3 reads CASSLEGPVRAPLHF.

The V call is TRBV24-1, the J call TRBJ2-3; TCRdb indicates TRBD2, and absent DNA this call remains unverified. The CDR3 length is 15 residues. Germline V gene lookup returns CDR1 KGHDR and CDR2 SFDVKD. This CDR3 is CATSDLAGVSDTQYF.

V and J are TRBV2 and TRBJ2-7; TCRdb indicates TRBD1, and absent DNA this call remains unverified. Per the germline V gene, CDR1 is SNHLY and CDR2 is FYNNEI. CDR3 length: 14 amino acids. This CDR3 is CASSPVDRVYEQYF.

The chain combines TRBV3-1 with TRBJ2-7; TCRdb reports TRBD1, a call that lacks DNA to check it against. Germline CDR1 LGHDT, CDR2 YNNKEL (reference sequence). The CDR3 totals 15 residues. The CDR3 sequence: CASSQDRTPSYEQYF.

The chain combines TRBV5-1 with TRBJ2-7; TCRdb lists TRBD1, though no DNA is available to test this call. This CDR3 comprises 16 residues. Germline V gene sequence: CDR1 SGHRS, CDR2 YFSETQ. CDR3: CASSYVSGTGVDEQYF.

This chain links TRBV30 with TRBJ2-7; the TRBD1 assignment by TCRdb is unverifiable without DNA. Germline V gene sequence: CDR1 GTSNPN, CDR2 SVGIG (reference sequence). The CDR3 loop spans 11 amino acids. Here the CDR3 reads CAWTRAYEQYF.

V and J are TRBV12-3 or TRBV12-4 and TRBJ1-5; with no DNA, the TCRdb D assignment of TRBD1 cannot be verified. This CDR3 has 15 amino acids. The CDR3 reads CASTQGGRPNQPQHF.

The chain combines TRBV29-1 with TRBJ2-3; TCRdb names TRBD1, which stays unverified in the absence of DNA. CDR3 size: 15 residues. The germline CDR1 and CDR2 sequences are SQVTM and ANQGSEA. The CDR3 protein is CTVARDRGVADTQYF.

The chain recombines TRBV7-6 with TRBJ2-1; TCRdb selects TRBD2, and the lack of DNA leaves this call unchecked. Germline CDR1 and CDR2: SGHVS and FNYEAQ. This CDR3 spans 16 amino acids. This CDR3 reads CASSFTGTSGYNEQFF.

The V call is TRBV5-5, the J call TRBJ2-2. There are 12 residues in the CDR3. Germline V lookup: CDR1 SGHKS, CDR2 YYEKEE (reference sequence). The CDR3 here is CASSLSNGELFF.

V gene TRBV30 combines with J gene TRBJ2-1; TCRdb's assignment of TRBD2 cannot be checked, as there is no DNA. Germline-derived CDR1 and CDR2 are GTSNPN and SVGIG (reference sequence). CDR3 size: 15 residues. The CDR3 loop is CAWSRGTSGDNEQFF.

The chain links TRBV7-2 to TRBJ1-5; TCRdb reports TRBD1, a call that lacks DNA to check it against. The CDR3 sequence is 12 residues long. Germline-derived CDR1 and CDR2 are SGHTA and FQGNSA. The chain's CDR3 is CASSSPQGSQHF.

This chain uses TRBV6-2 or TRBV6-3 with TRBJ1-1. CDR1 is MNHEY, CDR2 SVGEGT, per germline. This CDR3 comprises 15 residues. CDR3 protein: CASSKLGRFATEAFF.

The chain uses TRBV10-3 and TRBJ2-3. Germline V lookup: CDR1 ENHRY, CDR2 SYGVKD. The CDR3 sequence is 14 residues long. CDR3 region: CAISDGPGTDTQYF.